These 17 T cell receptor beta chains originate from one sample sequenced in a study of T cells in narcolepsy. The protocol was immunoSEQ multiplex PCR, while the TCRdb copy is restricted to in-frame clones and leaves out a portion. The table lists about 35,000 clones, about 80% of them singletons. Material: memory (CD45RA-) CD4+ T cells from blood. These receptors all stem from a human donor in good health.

The CDR3 sequence is CASSLDGNTGTDTQYF. The CDR3 bases are TGCGCCAGCAGCTTGGATGGGAACACAGGCACAGATACGCAGTATTTT. This rearrangement joins TRBV5-1 to TRBJ2-3; D is ambiguous. Looked up from germline, CDR1 is SGHRS and CDR2 is YFSETQ. This CDR3 has 16 amino acids. V lost 0 bases to trimming and J lost 1 base, with 12 bases between them.

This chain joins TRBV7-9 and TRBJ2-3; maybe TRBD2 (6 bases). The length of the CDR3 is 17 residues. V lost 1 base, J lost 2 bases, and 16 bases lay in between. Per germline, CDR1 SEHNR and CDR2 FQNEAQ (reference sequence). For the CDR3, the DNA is TGTGCCAGCAGCTTAGGGGACTTCGCGGGAATCACAGATACGCAGTATTTT. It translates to CASSLGDFAGITDTQYF. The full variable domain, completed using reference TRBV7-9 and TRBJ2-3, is DTGVSQNPRHKITKRGQNVTFRCDPISEHNRLYWYRQTLGQGPEFLTYFQNEAQLEKSRLLSDRFSAERPKGSFSTLEIQRTEQGDSAMYLCASSLGDFAGITDTQYFGPGTRLTVL.

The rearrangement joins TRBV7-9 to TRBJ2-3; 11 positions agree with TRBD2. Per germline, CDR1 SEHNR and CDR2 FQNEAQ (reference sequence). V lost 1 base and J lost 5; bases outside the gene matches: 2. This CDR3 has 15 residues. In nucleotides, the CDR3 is TGTGCCAGCAGCTTAGTTGGGACTAGCGGAGATACGCAGTATTTT. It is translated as CASSLVGTSGDTQYF.

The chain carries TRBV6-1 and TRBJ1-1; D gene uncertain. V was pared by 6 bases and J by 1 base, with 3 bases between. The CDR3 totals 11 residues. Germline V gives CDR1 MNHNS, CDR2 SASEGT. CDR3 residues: CASSRNTEAFF. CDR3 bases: TGTGCCAGCAGCAGGAACACTGAAGCTTTCTTT.

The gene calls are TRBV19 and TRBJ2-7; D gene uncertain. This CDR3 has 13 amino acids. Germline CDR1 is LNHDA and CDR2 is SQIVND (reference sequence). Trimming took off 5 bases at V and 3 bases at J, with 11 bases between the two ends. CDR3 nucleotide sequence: TGTGCCAGTAGTGGGTCTGCCTACTACGAGCAGTACTTC. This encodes CASSGSAYYEQYF.

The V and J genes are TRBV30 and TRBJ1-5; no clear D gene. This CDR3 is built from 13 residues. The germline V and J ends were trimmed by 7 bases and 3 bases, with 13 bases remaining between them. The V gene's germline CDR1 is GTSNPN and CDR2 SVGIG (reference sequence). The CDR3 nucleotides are TGTGCCTTAGAAGGAGGCATCAATCAGCCCCAGCATTTT. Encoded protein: CALEGGINQPQHF. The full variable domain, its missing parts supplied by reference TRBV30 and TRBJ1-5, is SQTIHQWPATLVQPVGSPLSLECTVEGTSNPNLYWYRQAAGRGLQLLFYSVGIGQISSEVPQNLSASRPQDRQFILSSKKLLLSDSGFYLCALEGGINQPQHFGDGTRLSIL.

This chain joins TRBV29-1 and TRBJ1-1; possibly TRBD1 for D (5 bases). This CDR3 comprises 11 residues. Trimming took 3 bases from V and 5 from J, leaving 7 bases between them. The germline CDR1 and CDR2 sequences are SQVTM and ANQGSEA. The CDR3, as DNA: TGCAGCGTTGACCAGGGAACTGAAGCTTTCTTT. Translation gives CSVDQGTEAFF.

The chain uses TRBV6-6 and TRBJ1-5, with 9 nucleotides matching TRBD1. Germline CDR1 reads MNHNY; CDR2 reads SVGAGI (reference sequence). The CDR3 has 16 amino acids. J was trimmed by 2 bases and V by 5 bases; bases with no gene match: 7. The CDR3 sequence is CASSLTGGLGNQPQHF. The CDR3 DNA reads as TGTGCCAGCAGTCTTACAGGGGGCCTGGGCAATCAGCCCCAGCATTTT.

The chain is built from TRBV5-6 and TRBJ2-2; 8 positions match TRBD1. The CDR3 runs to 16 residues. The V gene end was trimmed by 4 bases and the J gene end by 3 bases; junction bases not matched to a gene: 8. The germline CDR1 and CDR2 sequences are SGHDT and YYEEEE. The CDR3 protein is CASSPAGGADTGELFF. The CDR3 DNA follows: TGTGCCAGCAGCCCGGCAGGGGGCGCTGACACCGGGGAGCTGTTTTTT. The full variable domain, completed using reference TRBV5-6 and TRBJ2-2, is DAGVTQSPTHLIKTRGQQVTLRCSPKSGHDTVSWYQQALGQGPQFIFQYYEEEERQRGNFPDRFSGHQFPNYSSELNVNALLLGDSALYLCASSPAGGADTGELFFGEGSRLTVL.

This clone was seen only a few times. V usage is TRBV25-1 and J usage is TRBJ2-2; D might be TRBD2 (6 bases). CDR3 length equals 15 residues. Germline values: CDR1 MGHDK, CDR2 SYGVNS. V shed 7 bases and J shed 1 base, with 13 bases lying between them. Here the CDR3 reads CASTLGGWNTGELFF. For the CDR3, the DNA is TGTGCCAGCACATTGGGGGGATGGAACACCGGGGAGCTGTTTTTT.

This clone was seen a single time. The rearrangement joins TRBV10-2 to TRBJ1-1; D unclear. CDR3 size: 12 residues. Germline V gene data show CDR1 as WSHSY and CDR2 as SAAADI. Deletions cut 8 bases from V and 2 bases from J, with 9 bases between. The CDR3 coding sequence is TGCGCCAGCGGGCCCGGCAACACTGAAGCTTTCTTT. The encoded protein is CASGPGNTEAFF.

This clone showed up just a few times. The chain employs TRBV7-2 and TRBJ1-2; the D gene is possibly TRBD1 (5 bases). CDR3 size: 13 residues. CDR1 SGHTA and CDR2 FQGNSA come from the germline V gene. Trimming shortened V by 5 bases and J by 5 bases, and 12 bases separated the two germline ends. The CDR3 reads CASSPGAGYGYTF. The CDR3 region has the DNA TGTGCCAGCAGCCCCGGGGCGGGGTATGGCTACACCTTC.

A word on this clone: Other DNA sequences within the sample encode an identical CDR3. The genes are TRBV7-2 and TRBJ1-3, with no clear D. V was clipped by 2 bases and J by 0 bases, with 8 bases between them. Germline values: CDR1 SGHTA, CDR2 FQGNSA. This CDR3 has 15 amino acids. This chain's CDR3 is CASSLTLASGNTIYF. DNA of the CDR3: TGTGCCAGCAGCTTAACCCTTGCCTCTGGAAACACCATATATTTT.

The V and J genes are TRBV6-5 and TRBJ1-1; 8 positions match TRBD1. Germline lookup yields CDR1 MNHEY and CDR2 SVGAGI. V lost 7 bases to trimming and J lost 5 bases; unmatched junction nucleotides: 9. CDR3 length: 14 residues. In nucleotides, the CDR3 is TGTGCCAGCACCCGACAGGGGCGAAATACTGAAGCTTTCTTT. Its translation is CASTRQGRNTEAFF.

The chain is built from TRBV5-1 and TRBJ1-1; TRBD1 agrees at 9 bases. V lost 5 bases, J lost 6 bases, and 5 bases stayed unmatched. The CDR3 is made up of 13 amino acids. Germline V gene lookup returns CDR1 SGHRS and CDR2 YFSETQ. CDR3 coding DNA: TGCGCCAGCAGACCGGGACAGGGCTCTGAAGCTTTCTTT. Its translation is CASRPGQGSEAFF. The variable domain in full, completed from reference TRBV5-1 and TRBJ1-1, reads KAGVTQTPRYLIKTRGQQVTLSCSPISGHRSVSWYQQTPGQGLQFLFEYFSETQRNKGNFPGRFSGRQFSNSRSEMNVSTLELGDSALYLCASRPGQGSEAFFGQGTRLTVV.

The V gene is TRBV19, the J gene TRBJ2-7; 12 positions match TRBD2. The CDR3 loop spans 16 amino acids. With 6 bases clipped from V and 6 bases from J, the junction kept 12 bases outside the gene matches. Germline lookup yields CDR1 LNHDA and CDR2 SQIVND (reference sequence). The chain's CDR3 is CASSSRTSGNPGEQYF. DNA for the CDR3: TGTGCCAGTAGCTCCCGGACTAGCGGGAACCCTGGCGAGCAGTACTTC. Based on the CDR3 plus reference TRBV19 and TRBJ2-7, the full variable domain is DGGITQSPKYLFRKEGQNVTLSCEQNLNHDAMYWYRQDPGQGLRLIYYSQIVNDFQKGDIAEGYSVSREKKESFPLTVTSAQKNPTAFYLCASSSRTSGNPGEQYFGPGTRLTVT.

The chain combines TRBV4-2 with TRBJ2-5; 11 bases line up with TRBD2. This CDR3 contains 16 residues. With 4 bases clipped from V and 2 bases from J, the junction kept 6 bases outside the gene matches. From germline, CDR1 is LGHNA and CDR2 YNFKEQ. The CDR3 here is CASSPLSGRGQETQYF. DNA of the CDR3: TGTGCCAGCAGCCCCCTTAGCGGGAGGGGACAAGAGACCCAGTACTTC.